This T cell receptor (beta chain) is drawn from a study of T cells after yellow fever vaccination. A few counts support this clonotype. The antigen is not known. Template-switching 5'RACE yielded the TCR cDNA; a universal primer site and UMIs were added in the process. Via MiXCR, TCRdb re-called the 5' RACE reads, giving one row per CDR3 protein. The repertoire holds around 340,000 distinct CDR3 sequences, with roughly 9.4% as singletons. Findings and limits, study-wide: Contamination by abundant bulk-population clonotypes could be present in FACS-sorted repertoires. Booster sampling recovered most clones from primary vaccination (around 96% CD4, around 88% CD8).

The junction had 3 bases not matched to a gene; V was cut back by 2 bases and J by 6 bases. This CDR3 comprises 14 residues. The receptor was derived from a man younger than 35 who received the YFV17D yellow fever vaccine. This specimen consisted of PBMCs, obtained on the day of the first yellow fever vaccination. V is TRBV12-3 or TRBV12-4 and J is TRBJ2-4; 8 bases are shared with TRBD2. The CDR3: CASSLRGGGNIQYF. The DNA of the CDR3 is TGTGCCAGCAGTTTACGGGGGGGGGGAAACATTCAGTACTTC.